The T cell receptor (beta chain) under discussion was sequenced for a study of T cell repertoires in cytomegalovirus infection. As for the study in general: The authors relied on CMV epitopes, both recently identified HLA-C-restricted and well-studied HLA-B-restricted. Both a matching HLA type and CMV infection were indicated by public TCR beta signatures.

V was clipped by 6 bases and J by 2 bases, with 17 bases between them. This CDR3 is built from 15 residues. The study's findings and limits: What dominated the ex vivo response were HLA-C-restricted CMV-specific TCR beta clonotypes. Cumulative frequency (of public TCR beta family members) identified carriers of CMV plus the relevant HLA.

About this clonotype itself: Its antigen is as yet unknown.

TCRdb called the reads again in MiXCR, with one record for every CDR3 protein. The sample has 90,000 to 110,000 distinct CDR3 sequences; less than 30% are singletons. This specimen was CD8+ T cells from cultured PBMCs, taken from culture after CMV antigen stimulation. The chain joins TRBV12-3 or TRBV12-4 to TRBJ2-7, with D perhaps TRBD2 (5 bases). The sequence was obtained from a human donor in good health (CMV status not recorded). Some clones in this sample may be carry-over from other donors' samples. The CDR3 spells CASSPSRSGPYEQYF. CDR3 nucleotide sequence: TGTGCCAGCAGCCCCTCCCGGAGCGGTCCCTACGAGCAGTACTTC.